This entry describes one T cell receptor beta chain. Its antigen is undetermined. This clone may be a read error of a much larger clone one base away. Each CDR3 protein gets one entry after TCRdb re-called the reads with MiXCR. Among around 450,000 distinct CDR3 sequences listed, 30% to 40% were seen once. This sample stems from a study of T cell repertoires in cytomegalovirus infection. Study background: A matching HLA type, together with CMV infection, was signaled by public TCR beta signatures.

Study conclusions and caveats: CMV-specific TCR beta clonotypes restricted by HLA-C were the ones dominating the ex vivo response.

The TCR was taken from a human donor in good health (CMV status not recorded). Some clones in this sample may be carry-over from other donors' samples. The sequencing sample was made of PBMCs.

The CDR3 region has the DNA TGTGCCAGCAGCGCACGGGACAGCTATGGCTACACCTTC. Amino acid sequence: CASSARDSYGYTF. The genes are TRBV11-2 and TRBJ1-2; 7 bases align to TRBD1. The CDR3 is 13 amino acids. V lost 5 bases, J lost 4 bases, and 4 bases stayed unmatched. In germline, CDR1 is SGHAT, CDR2 FQNNGV.